This passage covers 20 T cell receptor beta chains from one sample sequenced in a study of blood T cell repertoires in COVID-19. The table came from immunoSEQ multiplex PCR; TCRdb's copy has only in-frame clones and leaves some out. The profile covers roughly 190,000 clones, with approximately 80% appearing a single time and approximately 6.9% taken by the ten largest. The source material was peripheral blood. The origin of the receptors is a man in his sixties with acute or convalescent COVID-19.

This chain links TRBV3-1 (or the pseudogene TRBV3-2) with TRBJ2-4, with 7 bases that match TRBD2. V was pared by 1 base and J by 1 base, with 4 bases of the junction left unmatched. This CDR3 contains 16 residues. Germline V lookup: CDR1 LGHDT, CDR2 YNNKEL (reference sequence). The CDR3 DNA reads TGTGCCAGCAGCCAAGTTGCGGGAGTTGCCAAAAACATTCAGTACTTC. It codes for CASSQVAGVAKNIQYF.

The gene calls are TRBV27 and TRBJ2-2; D may be TRBD2 (5 bases). The CDR3 is 15 amino acids. The V gene's germline CDR1 is MNHEY and CDR2 SMNVEV (reference sequence). Between the trimmed V and J ends, which lost 4 bases and 5 bases, there was a span of 14 bases. DNA for the CDR3: TGTGCCAGCAGTTCCGGCCTAGCTTGGACCGGGGAGCTGTTTTTT. Amino acids: CASSSGLAWTGELFF.

V and J are TRBV3-1 (or the pseudogene TRBV3-2) and TRBJ1-1, with a possible D match to TRBD1 (6 bases). The germline V gene encodes CDR1 LGHDT and CDR2 YNNKEL (reference sequence). The CDR3 contains 14 residues. Trimming left V 4 bases short and J 5 bases short, with 14 bases between. The CDR3 DNA sequence: TGTGCCAGCAGCCTAGTTGGGGGCCGGACTGAAGCTTTCTTT. Protein: CASSLVGGRTEAFF.

This clone is a singleton in its sample. In DNA form, the CDR3 reads TGTGCCAGTAGGGGGGCAACAGGGCGAAGGAACACTGAAGCTTTCTTT. Protein sequence: CASRGATGRRNTEAFF. The chain is built from TRBV19 and TRBJ1-1; a possible D gene is TRBD1 (6 bases). Germline lookup yields CDR1 LNHDA and CDR2 SQIVND (reference sequence). Trimming shortened V by 6 bases and J by 1 base, and 18 bases separated the two germline ends. The CDR3 covers 16 residues.

The chain couples TRBV5-1 to TRBJ2-2; TRBD1 agrees at 8 bases. Per germline, CDR1 SGHRS and CDR2 YFSETQ. J was trimmed by 0 bases and V by 6 bases; bases with no gene match: 4. The CDR3 has 15 amino acids. The CDR3 loop reads CASTQTGANTGELFF. The CDR3 bases are TGCGCCAGCACCCAGACAGGGGCGAACACCGGGGAGCTGTTTTTT.

This clone was detected only once. This rearrangement joins TRBV6-5 to TRBJ1-6; D is unclear. The CDR3 length is 13 residues. Germline CDR1 is MNHEY and CDR2 is SVGAGI. Trimming removed 8 bases from V and 7 bases from J, with 12 bases in between. The CDR3 protein is CASRLTRNSPLHF. In nucleotides, the CDR3 is TGTGCCAGCCGCCTGACACGGAATTCACCCCTCCACTTT.

This clone was recorded once. The V and J genes are TRBV5-1 and TRBJ1-4; TRBD1 agrees at 10 bases. Looked up from germline, CDR1 is SGHRS and CDR2 is YFSETQ. Unmatched junction bases numbered 10, after V lost 4 bases and J lost 7 bases. This CDR3 contains 16 residues. The chain's CDR3 is CASSPTGQGLFEKLFF. The CDR3, as DNA: TGCGCCAGCAGCCCGACGGGACAGGGGTTATTTGAAAAACTGTTTTTT.

This clone showed up just a few times. The chain carries TRBV24-1 and TRBJ1-1; D ambiguous. Germline V CDR1 and CDR2: KGHDR, SFDVKD. Trimming took 12 bases from V and 5 from J, leaving 33 bases between them. This CDR3 is built from 18 residues. This CDR3 reads CAASQKLPRLFRSTEAFF. The CDR3 nucleotides are TGTGCCGCTTCCCAGAAGTTGCCCCGTCTTTTTCGGAGTACTGAAGCTTTCTTT.

This chain joins TRBV7-2 and TRBJ2-7, with 12 bases identical to TRBD2. V lost 0 bases, J lost 5 bases, and 11 bases stayed unmatched. CDR3 length: 18 amino acids. The germline CDR1 and CDR2 sequences are SGHTA and FQGNSA. CDR3 loop: CASSLASSGGASSDEQYF. The CDR3 nucleotides are TGTGCCAGCAGCTTAGCCTCTAGCGGGGGGGCGAGTTCGGACGAGCAGTACTTC.

The rearrangement links TRBV4-3 to TRBJ2-1, with no clear D. V was trimmed by 4 bases and J by 0 bases, leaving 7 bases between them. Germline V gene data show CDR1 as LGHNA and CDR2 as YSLEER. CDR3 length: 14 residues. In DNA, the CDR3 is TGCGCCAGCAGCCCATCGAGCTCCTACAATGAGCAGTTCTTC. It codes for CASSPSSSYNEQFF.

This sequence joins TRBV19 and TRBJ1-2; 7 bases map to TRBD1. Germline-derived CDR1 and CDR2 are LNHDA and SQIVND (reference sequence). J gave up 4 bases and V 0 bases, and 5 bases lay outside the gene matches. The CDR3 runs 15 residues. CDR3 DNA sequence: TGTGCCAGTAGTATAGATCGGCAGGGGGGCTATGGCTACACCTTC. Amino acids: CASSIDRQGGYGYTF.

Only one count was recorded for this clone. The rearrangement uses TRBV25-1 and TRBJ2-5; 13 bases map to TRBD2. The V gene's germline CDR1 is MGHDK and CDR2 SYGVNS. This CDR3 spans 16 amino acids. V shed 5 bases and J 3 bases; nucleotides not matched to a gene: 6. The chain's CDR3 is CASSRRTSGGEETQYF. The CDR3 coding sequence is TGTGCCAGCAGTCGCCGGACTAGCGGGGGAGAAGAGACCCAGTACTTC.

The chain links TRBV25-1 to TRBJ2-5, with 9 bases that match TRBD1. The CDR3 length is 15 residues. In germline, CDR1 is MGHDK, CDR2 SYGVNS. V lost 5 bases and J lost 3; bases outside the gene matches: 7. The CDR3 reads CASSNQGQGEETQYF. The CDR3 coding sequence is TGTGCCAGCAGTAATCAGGGACAGGGTGAAGAGACCCAGTACTTC.

The rearrangement links TRBV4-1 to TRBJ1-2; D unclear. V was clipped by 1 base and J by 4 bases, with 10 bases between them. Per germline, CDR1 MGHRA and CDR2 YSYEKL. The CDR3 is made up of 14 amino acids. As DNA, the CDR3 is TGCGCCAGCAGCCAAGTAGAACGTTTCTATGGCTACACCTTC. This codes for CASSQVERFYGYTF.

The rearrangement uses TRBV6-5 and TRBJ1-5; 7 bases are a match to TRBD1. J was trimmed by 2 bases and V by 2 bases; bases with no gene match: 0. This CDR3 contains 14 residues. CDR1 and CDR2 (germline): MNHEY, SVGAGI. CDR3 in amino acids: CASSYGQGNQPQHF. DNA of the CDR3: TGTGCCAGCAGTTACGGACAGGGCAATCAGCCCCAGCATTTT.

This chain joins TRBV11-1 and TRBJ2-5; 8 bases are a match to TRBD1. Trimming removed 5 bases from V and 4 bases from J; junction bases left unmatched: 6. This CDR3 is 14 amino acids long. Germline V gene sequence: CDR1 SGHAT, CDR2 FQDESV (reference sequence). The CDR3 DNA follows: TGTGCCAGCAGCCCTGCAGGGGGCGCAGAGACCCAGTACTTC. Its protein product is CASSPAGGAETQYF.

The CDR3 DNA reads TGTGCCAGCAGTGACAGGGCTGTTGGCAATCAGCCCCAGCATTTT. Encoded protein: CASSDRAVGNQPQHF. V is TRBV2 and J is TRBJ1-5, with D possibly matching TRBD1 (5 bases). Germline-derived CDR1 and CDR2 are SNHLY and FYNNEI. V lost 3 bases and J lost 2, with 11 bases in between. This CDR3 is built from 15 residues.

This clone was observed once. The J gene is TRBJ2-7, the V gene TRBV11-3; the match to TRBD1 covers 7 bases. This CDR3 spans 15 amino acids. The V gene's germline CDR1 is SGHNT and CDR2 YENEEA. V lost 1 base and J lost 2; bases outside the gene matches: 5. Here the CDR3 reads CASSLGPGQPYEQYF. In DNA, the CDR3 is TGTGCCAGCAGCTTAGGTCCGGGACAGCCCTACGAGCAGTACTTC.

V usage is TRBV6-5 and J usage is TRBJ1-6; a possible D gene is TRBD1 (5 bases). This CDR3 has 13 amino acids. The V end was cut by 6 bases, the J end by 14 bases, with 17 bases between. Per germline, CDR1 MNHEY and CDR2 SVGAGI. The DNA for the CDR3 is TGTGCCAGCAGCCCGGGAGGTGAGGGGACCCTCCACTTT. Translating it yields CASSPGGEGTLHF.

The chain couples TRBV24-1 to TRBJ2-3; possibly TRBD2 for D (6 bases). Trimming took off 3 bases at V and 3 bases at J, with 6 bases between the two ends. Germline V gene data show CDR1 as KGHDR and CDR2 as SFDVKD. The CDR3 spans 13 residues. The CDR3 loop reads CATSDRGTDTQYF. CDR3 DNA: TGTGCCACCAGTGATCGGGGGACAGATACGCAGTATTTT.